The sequence of this T cell receptor beta chain was determined in a study of blood T cell repertoires in COVID-19. This table comes from immunoSEQ multiplex PCR, and its TCRdb copy is limited to in-frame clones, with some not included. In the table there are approximately 160,000 clones, about four fifths of which are singletons. From germline, CDR1 is MNHEY and CDR2 SVGAGI. J lost 2 bases, V lost 8 bases, and 8 bases had no gene match. CDR3 length equals 14 residues. Sequencing used peripheral blood. This clonotype originated in a man aged 18 to 30 with active or convalescent COVID-19. This sequence joins TRBV6-5 and TRBJ2-5, with 7 positions matching TRBD2. The CDR3 coding sequence is TGTGCCAGCTTCCTGGGAGGGGTTCAAGAGACCCAGTACTTC. Protein: CASFLGGVQETQYF.